These T cell receptor beta chains were read from a single sample in a study of cytomegalovirus exposure and HLA in healthy donors. Method: immunoSEQ multiplex PCR; TCRdb's copy keeps in-frame clones and lacks some. The sample has more than 150,000 clones, 80% to 85% seen once. The sequenced sample consisted of PBMCs. These receptors were taken from a woman aged 25 to 39 in good health and CMV-seronegative. Both conserved end residues are part of each CDR3. D genes are given only for firm matches. Clone size, where shown, is once, few, many, or a class for clones that have expanded.

cdr3_length	d_call	j_call	clone_size	v_call	cdr3_nt	cdr3_aa
17	TRBD2	TRBJ2-7	-	TRBV10-2	TGCGCCAGCATTGGTCGCGGGAGGGCCGGTCTTGGTCGCGAGCAGTACTTC	CASIGRGRAGLGREQYF
15	-	TRBJ2-1	-	TRBV9	TGTGCCAGCAGCGACAGGGCGGGCTCCTACAATGAGCAGTTCTTC	CASSDRAGSYNEQFF
12	-	TRBJ2-5	-	TRBV6-5	TGTGCCAGCAGTTCCGGGTCGGAGACCCAGTACTTC	CASSSGSETQYF
15	-	TRBJ1-3	-	TRBV7-9	TGTGCCAGCAGCACGGGACTGATCTCTGGAAACACCATATATTTT	CASSTGLISGNTIYF
15	TRBD2	TRBJ2-1	-	TRBV19	TGTGCCAGTAGTACGGGGGGGAACTCCTACAATGAGCAGTTCTTC	CASSTGGNSYNEQFF
13	TRBD1	TRBJ1-2	-	TRBV30	TGTGCCTTCGGGACAGCCGGAAACTATGGCTACACCTTC	CAFGTAGNYGYTF
14	-	TRBJ2-7	once	TRBV19	TGTGCCAGTAGTATACCGGGACACAACTACGAGCAGTACTTC	CASSIPGHNYEQYF
13	-	TRBJ2-3	-	TRBV6-6	TGTGCCAGCAGTTACCCGGGTACAGATACGCAGTATTTT	CASSYPGTDTQYF
13	-	TRBJ2-7	-	TRBV21-1	TGTGCCAGCATCCGGGACAGGGTGTACGAGCAGTACTTC	CASIRDRVYEQYF
19	TRBD1	TRBJ2-2	-	TRBV5-1	TGCGCCAGCAGTTTCCAATGGGGACAGAGTGTAGTTGATTCCGGGGAGCTGTTTTTT	CASSFQWGQSVVDSGELFF
15	TRBD2	TRBJ2-3	-	TRBV5-4	TGTGCCAGCAGCTTGGCGACTAGCGGGGCAGATACGCAGTATTTT	CASSLATSGADTQYF
13	-	TRBJ1-2	-	TRBV28	TGTGCCAGCAGGGTGGGGCGAGGCTATGGCTACACCTTC	CASRVGRGYGYTF
14	TRBD1	TRBJ1-1	few	TRBV7-2	TGTGCCAGCAGCTTTCTGGACAGGATCACTGAAGCTTTCTTT	CASSFLDRITEAFF
16	-	TRBJ2-1	-	TRBV28	TGTGCCAGCAGTTTTGGTAGCGGAAGATCCAACAATGAGCAGTTCTTC	CASSFGSGRSNNEQFF
13	TRBD1	TRBJ1-5	-	TRBV29-1	TGCAGCGTTGCGCCGGGACAGGGCGAGCCCCAGCATTTT	CSVAPGQGEPQHF
14	TRBD1	TRBJ1-4	-	TRBV7-9	TGTGCCAGCAGTTCGGGACAGGGAGGAGAAAAACTGTTTTTT	CASSSGQGGEKLFF
13	-	TRBJ1-1	-	TRBV7-9	TGTGCCAGCAGCCCCGCGGGGTACACTGAAGCTTTCTTT	CASSPAGYTEAFF
16	TRBD2	TRBJ2-7	once	TRBV4-3	TGCGCCAGCAGCCAAGATTTCAGCGGGGGATCCTACGAGCAGTACTTC	CASSQDFSGGSYEQYF
13	-	TRBJ2-2	once	TRBV2	TGTGCCAGCAGTGTCGAGAGTACCGGGGAGCTGTTTTTT	CASSVESTGELFF
15	-	TRBJ1-2	-	TRBV4-1	TGCGCCAGCAGCCAAGATCGGTCGAGTAACTATGGCTACACCTTC	CASSQDRSSNYGYTF
17	-	TRBJ2-1	once	TRBV7-7	TGTGCTAGCAGCTTATCTCGGGGACTTAGCTCCTACAATGAGCAGTTCTTC	CASSLSRGLSSYNEQFF
17	-	TRBJ2-2	-	TRBV5-6	TGTGCCAGCAGCTTGCAAGCCGTCCAGGGAGGAACCGGGGAGCTGTTTTTT	CASSLQAVQGGTGELFF
13	-	TRBJ2-4	-	TRBV2	TGTGCCAGCAGTGAATCACAGCCGAACATTCAGTACTTC	CASSESQPNIQYF
15	-	TRBJ2-5	-	TRBV7-3	TGTGCCAGCAGCTTAAGATTGGAGGTTCAAGAGACCCAGTACTTC	CASSLRLEVQETQYF
15	-	TRBJ1-4	-	TRBV19	TGTGCCAGTAGTATGCTTGGGGAGGGAAATGAAAAACTGTTTTTT	CASSMLGEGNEKLFF
13	TRBD2	TRBJ2-7	-	TRBV29-1	TGCAGCTATCTTACTAGCGGGGCCTACGAGCAGTACTTC	CSYLTSGAYEQYF
14	TRBD1	TRBJ1-1	once	TRBV5-1	TGCGCCAGCAGCCCGACAGGGATGAGAACTGAAGCTTTCTTT	CASSPTGMRTEAFF
16	TRBD1	TRBJ2-3	-	TRBV9	TGTGCCAGCAGCCTCTCAGGGGGGACAGGGGCAGATACGCAGTATTTT	CASSLSGGTGADTQYF
13	-	TRBJ1-6	-	TRBV29-1	TGCAGCGCTAGGCTTCAGAATAATTCACCCCTCCACTTT	CSARLQNNSPLHF
13	-	TRBJ2-6	-	TRBV7-2	TGTGCCAGCGGGGGGACTGGGGCCAACGTCCTGACTTTC	CASGGTGANVLTF
12	-	TRBJ2-1	-	TRBV7-3	TGTGCCAGCAGCCCTCAGGGGAATGAGCAGTTCTTC	CASSPQGNEQFF
13	TRBD2	TRBJ2-3	-	TRBV10-2	TGCGCCAGCACCTTAGCGGGAGCAGATACGCAGTATTTT	CASTLAGADTQYF
10	-	TRBJ2-7	-	TRBV14	TGTGCCGTCCCATCCTACGAGCAGTACTTC	CAVPSYEQYF
18	TRBD1	TRBJ2-7	-	TRBV5-6	TGTGCCAGCAGCGTCTTCGGGACAGTTCCAAATCATTACTACGAGCAGTACTTC	CASSVFGTVPNHYYEQYF
15	TRBD1	TRBJ2-1	-	TRBV6-5	TGTGCCAGCAGTTCCGGGACAGGGGGGAGGAATGAGCAGTTCTTC	CASSSGTGGRNEQFF
18	TRBD1	TRBJ1-2	-	TRBV28	TGTGCCAGCAGTTCGGCCGTTCGGGACAGGGAGGGAGAAAGAGGCTACACCTTC	CASSSAVRDREGERGYTF
15	TRBD1	TRBJ1-6	-	TRBV7-2	TGTGCCAGCAGCTCGGGACAGATCTATAATTCACCCCTCCACTTT	CASSSGQIYNSPLHF
14	TRBD1	TRBJ2-7	-	TRBV27	TGTGCCAGCAGCCCCGGGACAGGTCCTTACGAGCAGTACTTC	CASSPGTGPYEQYF
14	TRBD2	TRBJ2-5	-	TRBV7-8	TGTGCCAGCAGCTCGGGGGGGGGCCCAGAGACCCAGTACTTC	CASSSGGGPETQYF
14	TRBD1	TRBJ1-3	-	TRBV5-6	TGTGCCAGCAGCTTGGGGACAGGGTCTAACACCATATATTTT	CASSLGTGSNTIYF
16	TRBD1	TRBJ2-3	-	TRBV6-5	TGTGCCAGCAGTTACTCGCCGACAGGGAGCGCAGATACGCAGTATTTT	CASSYSPTGSADTQYF
14	-	TRBJ2-5	few	TRBV30	TGTGCCTGGACAATGGGGGGAGCGAGAGAGACCCAGTACTTC	CAWTMGGARETQYF
13	-	TRBJ2-5	-	TRBV28	TGTGCCAGCAGACACCTAGGCCCGGCGGCCCAGTACTTC	CASRHLGPAAQYF
14	-	TRBJ1-5	-	TRBV2	TGTGCCAGCAGTGACGGGTCGGGGATACAGCCCCAGCATTTT	CASSDGSGIQPQHF
14	-	TRBJ1-2	-	TRBV14	TGTGCCAGCAGCCAGGGTCGGGGGATGTCTGGCTACACCTTC	CASSQGRGMSGYTF
15	TRBD2	TRBJ2-2	-	TRBV9	TGTGCCAGCAACCCTAGCGGGACGAACACCGGGGAGCTGTTTTTT	CASNPSGTNTGELFF
14	TRBD1	TRBJ1-2	once	TRBV7-8	TGTGCCAGCAGCTTGAGGGGGCGCGACTCTGGCTACACCTTC	CASSLRGRDSGYTF
14	-	TRBJ2-5	-	TRBV9	TGTGCCAGCAGCGTAGAGTCAGGGGCAGAGACCCAGTACTTC	CASSVESGAETQYF
16	TRBD2	TRBJ2-1	-	TRBV7-6	TGTGCCAGCAGCTTAGCTAGCGGGAGGAGGTACAATGAGCAGTTCTTC	CASSLASGRRYNEQFF
15	TRBD1	TRBJ2-5	-	TRBV9	TGTGCCAGCAGCGTAGGACAGGGGCGGTGGGAGACCCAGTACTTC	CASSVGQGRWETQYF
17	-	TRBJ2-4	-	TRBV4-1	TGCGCCAGCAGCCAAGACACTAGCAGACTAGCCAAAAACATTCAGTACTTC	CASSQDTSRLAKNIQYF
16	TRBD1	TRBJ2-2	-	TRBV5-4	TGTGCCAGCAGCCGGAATCCACAGGGGGCCGCCGGGGAGCTGTTTTTT	CASSRNPQGAAGELFF
16	TRBD1	TRBJ2-2	-	TRBV5-6	TGTGCCAGCAGCCGTGGACAGGGTCCGAACACCGGGGAGCTGTTTTTT	CASSRGQGPNTGELFF
15	-	TRBJ2-7	-	TRBV5-8	TGTGCCAGCAGCTTTAGGGGAGGGGGCTCCTACGAGCAGTACTTC	CASSFRGGGSYEQYF